Below, 14 T cell receptor beta chains from the same sample are listed, as sequenced in a study of radiation and T cells in renal cell carcinoma. This sample's time point: baseline pretreatment blood. Sample treatment: 15 Gy SBRT to primary tumor, nephrectomy 4 weeks later. Sequencing was performed with immunoSEQ multiplex PCR; in TCRdb, only in-frame clones are kept and a portion is missing. The top ten hold roughly 4% of the sample, which has 150,000 or so clones, around 90% seen once. Sequenced material: blood, taken from a patient whose treatment included radiotherapy and nephrectomy. These receptors came from an older woman with renal cell carcinoma.

This sequence joins TRBV5-4 and TRBJ2-7, with TRBD1 identical over 7 bases. Germline assignment: CDR1 SGHNT and CDR2 YYREEE (reference sequence). The junction had 5 bases not matched to a gene; V was cut back by 2 bases and J by 3 bases. This CDR3 comprises 14 residues. CDR3 residues: CASSLKTGSYEQYF. DNA for the CDR3: TGTGCCAGCAGCTTAAAGACAGGGAGCTACGAGCAGTACTTC.

The chain combines TRBV27 with TRBJ1-6, with D perhaps matching TRBD1 (5 bases). The germline V gene encodes CDR1 MNHEY and CDR2 SMNVEV (reference sequence). The CDR3 consists of 15 residues. V was shortened by 3 bases and J by 7 bases, with 13 bases between the two germline ends. This chain's CDR3 is CASSFLDNPNSPLHF. The CDR3 DNA sequence: TGTGCCAGCAGTTTTCTGGACAACCCGAATTCACCCCTCCACTTT.

The rearrangement joins TRBV20-1 to TRBJ2-7; D is undetermined. The length of the CDR3 is 11 residues. Trimming pared 5 bases from V and 6 bases from J, leaving 11 bases between. Germline-derived CDR1 and CDR2 are DFQATT and SNEGSKA (reference sequence). In nucleotides, the CDR3 is TGCAGTGCTTCTTTCCTTGGCGAGCAGTACTTC. Its protein product is CSASFLGEQYF.

V is TRBV7-9 and J is TRBJ1-4; D is unresolved. CDR3 size: 13 residues. Germline V gene sequence: CDR1 SEHNR, CDR2 FQNEAQ (reference sequence). Trimming left V 6 bases short and J 5 bases short, with 10 bases between. The CDR3 sequence: CASSRGGNEKLFF. CDR3 DNA sequence: TGTGCCAGCAGTCGGGGTGGAAATGAAAAACTGTTTTTT.

This clone was picked up one time. The V gene is TRBV25-1, the J gene TRBJ1-5, with unresolved D. This CDR3 is 12 amino acids long. Trimming took off 3 bases at V and 7 bases at J, with 7 bases between the two ends. Germline-derived CDR1 and CDR2 are MGHDK and SYGVNS. The chain's CDR3 is CASSEGSQPQHF. The CDR3 bases are TGTGCCAGCAGTGAGGGATCCCAGCCCCAGCATTTT.

V gene TRBV19 combines with J gene TRBJ1-5; 7 bases agree with TRBD1. The germline V gene encodes CDR1 LNHDA and CDR2 SQIVND (reference sequence). Trimming cost V 2 bases and J 3 bases; bases outside gene matches: 4. The CDR3 has 15 amino acids. For the CDR3, the DNA is TGTGCCAGTAGTATACAGGGACAGCCCAATCAGCCCCAGCATTTT. This encodes CASSIQGQPNQPQHF.

The chain combines TRBV18 with TRBJ1-1; a weak D match, TRBD1 (5 bases). Trimming pared 3 bases from V and 3 bases from J, leaving 11 bases between. This CDR3 is built from 14 residues. Germline V gene data show CDR1 as KGHSH and CDR2 as LQKENI. This CDR3 is CASSPQTGHTEAFF. CDR3 DNA sequence: TGTGCCAGCTCACCCCAAACAGGACACACTGAAGCTTTCTTT.

This chain uses TRBV4-1 with TRBJ2-5; no clear D gene. CDR3 length: 16 amino acids. V was clipped by 3 bases and J by 5 bases, with 19 bases between them. Germline values: CDR1 MGHRA, CDR2 YSYEKL. The CDR3 bases are TGCGCCAGCAGCCAGACCCCCGGACCGACGCGGGAGACCCAGTACTTC. Protein product: CASSQTPGPTRETQYF.

The V gene is TRBV7-2, the J gene TRBJ1-1, with no clear D. The CDR3 totals 13 residues. The V end was cut by 2 bases, the J end by 4 bases, with 8 bases between. Germline V gene lookup returns CDR1 SGHTA and CDR2 FQGNSA. CDR3 bases: TGTGCCAGCAGCTTACGGGGAGGCACTGAAGCTTTCTTT. It codes for CASSLRGGTEAFF. Looking up the rest from reference TRBV7-2 and TRBJ1-1 gives the full variable domain: GAGVSQSPSNKVTEKGKDVELRCDPISGHTALYWYRQSLGQGLEFLIYFQGNSAPDKSGLPSDRFSAERTGGSVSTLTIQRTQQEDSAVYLCASSLRGGTEAFFGQGTRLTVV.

As concerns this clone: This CDR3 is also generated by other DNA sequences in the sample. The gene calls are TRBV5-4 and TRBJ2-2; 7 bases match TRBD2. CDR1 and CDR2 (germline): SGHNT, YYREEE (reference sequence). The V gene end was trimmed by 0 bases and the J gene end by 3 bases; junction bases not matched to a gene: 2. This CDR3 region has 15 residues. The CDR3, as DNA: TGTGCCAGCAGCTTGGTTGGACTAGACACCGGGGAGCTGTTTTTT. This codes for CASSLVGLDTGELFF. Together with reference TRBV5-4 and TRBJ2-2, the CDR3 gives the full variable domain: ETGVTQSPTHLIKTRGQQVTLRCSSQSGHNTVSWYQQALGQGPQFIFQYYREEENGRGNFPPRFSGLQFPNYSSELNVNALELDDSALYLCASSLVGLDTGELFFGEGSRLTVL.

The V and J genes are TRBV5-6 and TRBJ1-4, with D uncertain. Germline loops: CDR1 SGHDT, CDR2 YYEEEE. The CDR3 is 13 amino acids. Trimming left V 1 base short and J 5 bases short, with 6 bases between. The CDR3 reads CASSLYPNEKLFF. The CDR3 region has the DNA TGTGCCAGCAGCTTGTATCCCAATGAAAAACTGTTTTTT.

The chain combines TRBV7-9 with TRBJ2-7; the D gene could be TRBD1 or TRBD2 (6 bases each). V was pared by 0 bases and J by 5 bases, with 11 bases between. The CDR3 has 14 residues. Germline CDR1 is SEHNR and CDR2 is FQNEAQ (reference sequence). The DNA for the CDR3 is TGTGCCAGCAGCTTAGCGGGGGGCCGGAACGAGCAGTACTTC. Its protein product is CASSLAGGRNEQYF.

The J gene is TRBJ1-4, the V gene TRBV7-2; maybe TRBD1 (6 bases). The germline V gene has CDR1 SGHTA and CDR2 FQGNSA. Trimming left V 1 base short and J 7 bases short, with 13 bases between. This CDR3 contains 15 residues. CDR3 amino acids: CASSLDAGAREKLFF. The CDR3 DNA reads as TGTGCCAGCAGCTTAGATGCGGGGGCGCGTGAAAAACTGTTTTTT.

The V and J genes are TRBV2 and TRBJ1-5; D is unresolved. The CDR3 has 14 amino acids. Germline CDR1 SNHLY, CDR2 FYNNEI. The ends were cut back, 6 bases at V and 3 bases at J, with 12 bases in the middle. The chain's CDR3 is CASRGSTDNQPQHF. The CDR3 DNA sequence: TGTGCCAGCAGGGGGAGCACCGACAATCAGCCCCAGCATTTT.